These T cell receptor beta chains were read from a single sample in a study of blood T cell repertoires in COVID-19. Clones were read by immunoSEQ multiplex PCR, and TCRdb kept only the in-frame ones, dropping some. The sample includes roughly 53,000 clones, 80% to 90% of them seen just once. Sequenced sample: peripheral blood. Every receptor here comes from a man in his 60s with acute or convalescent COVID-19. CDR3s include the opening cysteine and the closing phenylalanine or tryptophan. D genes are given only for firm matches. Some rows mark clone size as missing; the rest say once, few, many or name a class of expanded clone.

j_call clone_size v_call d_call cdr3_nt cdr3_aa
TRBJ2-3 - TRBV12-3/TRBV12-4 - TGTGCCAGCAGTTTTACGGGAGCAGATACGCAGTATTTT CASSFTGADTQYF
TRBJ1-4 - TRBV7-8 TRBD1 TGTGCCAGCAGAGATCAGGGGGCAGAGGAAAAACTGTTTTTT CASRDQGAEEKLFF
TRBJ2-3 few TRBV27 - TGTGCCAGCAGACTTAGCACAGATACGCAGTATTTT CASRLSTDTQYF
TRBJ1-3 - TRBV29-1 TRBD1 TGCAGCGTTGAAGATTGGGACAGGGTAGTAGAAAACACCATATATTTT CSVEDWDRVVENTIYF
TRBJ1-1 - TRBV6-5 - TGTGCCAGTAACCTCGGCCAGGCGAACACTGAAGCTTTCTTT CASNLGQANTEAFF
TRBJ2-7 - TRBV27 TRBD2 TGTGCCAGCAGTTTGCTCGGAACACTAGCGATCGAGCAGTACTTC CASSLLGTLAIEQYF
TRBJ1-2 - TRBV9 TRBD1 TGTGCCAGCAGCGTAGTTCAGGGGGCGGGCTACACCTTC CASSVVQGAGYTF
TRBJ1-1 - TRBV30 TRBD1 TGTGCCTGGAGTCCAGACCCAGGGGGCACTGAAGCTTTCTTT CAWSPDPGGTEAFF
TRBJ1-1 once TRBV29-1 - TGCAGCGTTGGGACTCAGAACACTGAAGCTTTCTTT CSVGTQNTEAFF
TRBJ2-7 - TRBV7-6 - TGTGCCAGCAGCTTAACGGCCCGAGGCACCTACGAGCAGTACTTC CASSLTARGTYEQYF
TRBJ1-3 - TRBV7-6 - TGTGCCAGCAGCTCCAATTTTCCAGGGGAAAGCTCTGGAAACACCATATATTTT CASSSNFPGESSGNTIYF
TRBJ1-3 - TRBV5-1 - TGCGCCAGCAGCGGGGGACAACTCTCTGGAAACACCATATATTTT CASSGGQLSGNTIYF
TRBJ1-1 few TRBV7-3 - TGTGCCAGCAGTAAACCCGGGAGCCCAGAAGCTTTCTTT CASSKPGSPEAFF
TRBJ2-3 - TRBV5-4 - TGTGCCAGCAGCTGGCGGGGAGGGGGGACAGATACGCAGTATTTT CASSWRGGGTDTQYF
TRBJ2-6 - TRBV4-1 TRBD1 TGCGCCAGCAGGGAACAGGGGGGTGGGGCCAACGTCCTGACTTTC CASREQGGGANVLTF
TRBJ2-2 - TRBV2 - TGTGCCAGCAGTGACATTTCCAGCGGGGAGCTGTTTTTT CASSDISSGELFF
TRBJ2-3 - TRBV4-1 TRBD2 TGCGCCAGCAGCCAAGATCGTTCATCAGCGGCGGGGGGGCAGATAACGCAGTATTTT CASSQDRSSAAGGQITQYF
TRBJ1-1 - TRBV5-4 - TGTGCCAGCAGCTTGACAACTGAAGCTTTCTTT CASSLTTEAFF
TRBJ1-1 - TRBV30 - TGTGCCTGGAGTTCGGGGACTGAAGCTTTCTTT CAWSSGTEAFF
TRBJ2-3 - TRBV5-1 TRBD1 TGCGCCAGCGGTGGGGAAGGGGGCGCCGGCACAGATACGCAGTATTTT CASGGEGGAGTDTQYF
TRBJ1-1 - TRBV9 - TGTGCCAGCAGCGTAGACGGGGGAGTGTCCTCTGAAGCTTTCTTT CASSVDGGVSSEAFF
TRBJ2-7 - TRBV3-1/TRBV3-2 - TGTGCCAGCAGCGAGGACTACTCCTACGAGCAGTACTTC CASSEDYSYEQYF
TRBJ2-1 - TRBV5-1 - TGCGCCAGCAGCCCCGGACAGGAGCAGTTCTTC CASSPGQEQFF
TRBJ2-6 once TRBV29-1 - TGCAGCGCAACCATAAATCAGAGGGCCAACGTCCTGACTTTC CSATINQRANVLTF
TRBJ2-7 - TRBV7-3 - TGTGCCAGCAGCTTAAGGGCAGGGGTCTCCTACGAGCAGTACTTC CASSLRAGVSYEQYF
TRBJ1-6 few TRBV4-1 - TGCGCCAGCAGCCCGGGGAGTTATAATTCACCCCTCCACTTT CASSPGSYNSPLHF
TRBJ1-5 - TRBV6-5 - TGTGCCAGCAGTAATGGACAGCGGGGGGTCCAGCATTTT CASSNGQRGVQHF
TRBJ2-7 - TRBV6-1 TRBD1 TGTGCCAGCAGCCCGGGACAGGAGGGGAGCGAGCAGTACTTC CASSPGQEGSEQYF
TRBJ1-2 - TRBV3-1/TRBV3-2 - TGTGCCAGCACTACGGCCGGGGGATCGGGCTATGGCTACACCTTC CASTTAGGSGYGYTF
TRBJ1-1 - TRBV14 - TGTGCCAGCAGCGGCAGTCTGAACACTGAAGCTTTCTTT CASSGSLNTEAFF
TRBJ1-1 - TRBV4-1 TRBD1 TGCGCCAGCAGCCTAGCGGGACAGGGAGGGACTGAAGCTTTCTTT CASSLAGQGGTEAFF
TRBJ2-5 - TRBV6-5 - TGTGCCAGCACCCTTAGACACCAGCAAGAGACCCAGTACTTC CASTLRHQQETQYF
TRBJ2-2 - TRBV4-1 - TGCGCCAGCAGCCAAGACTCAAACAGGGTAAACACCGGGGAGCTGTTTTTT CASSQDSNRVNTGELFF
TRBJ1-2 - TRBV29-1 - TGCAGCGTTGGCAAGCTTGGGGCAGGGCTGCTTACGGGCTACACCTTC CSVGKLGAGLLTGYTF
TRBJ1-1 once TRBV5-6 - TGTGCCAGCAGCTTTGGCTTTAGCGAGAAGAACACTGAAGCTTTCTTT CASSFGFSEKNTEAFF
TRBJ1-6 - TRBV5-6 - TGTGCCAGCAGCTTGGCAAACAGTGGCAGAAGGTCACCCCTCCACTTT CASSLANSGRRSPLHF
TRBJ1-5 once TRBV14 TRBD1 TGTGCCAGCAGCCCAGCGGGACAGGTCAATCAGCCCCAGCATTTT CASSPAGQVNQPQHF
TRBJ2-7 - TRBV27 - TGTGCCAGCAGTTTAGCAGGGGAGGGCTCCTACGAGCAGTACTTC CASSLAGEGSYEQYF